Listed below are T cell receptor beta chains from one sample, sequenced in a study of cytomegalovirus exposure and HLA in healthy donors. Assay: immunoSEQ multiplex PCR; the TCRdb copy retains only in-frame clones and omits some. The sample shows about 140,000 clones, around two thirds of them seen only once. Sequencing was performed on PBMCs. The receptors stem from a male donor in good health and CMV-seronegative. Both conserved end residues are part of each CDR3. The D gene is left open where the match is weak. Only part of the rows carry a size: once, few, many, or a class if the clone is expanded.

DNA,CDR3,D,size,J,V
TGTGCCAGCAACTCACAGGGGACCTCCTACGAGCAGTACTTC,CASNSQGTSYEQYF,TRBD1,once,TRBJ2-7,TRBV28
TGTGCCAGCAGCATTCGCTGGGGGGGTGGAAACACCATATATTTT,CASSIRWGGGNTIYF,NA,NA,TRBJ1-3,TRBV5-4
TGCGCCCTACAGGGCGGATCGTTGAGAAACACCATATATTTT,CALQGGSLRNTIYF,NA,NA,TRBJ1-3,TRBV5-1
TGTGCCAGCTCACCCGGGTTTTCTAATGAAAAACTGTTTTTT,CASSPGFSNEKLFF,NA,once,TRBJ1-4,TRBV18
TGTGCCAGCAGCTTATTAGGGGGACAGCCGGGAAACACCATATATTTT,CASSLLGGQPGNTIYF,TRBD1,NA,TRBJ1-3,TRBV7-2
TGTGCCACCAGCAGAGAAAAGAAATCAGAGCCCCAGCATTTT,CATSREKKSEPQHF,NA,once,TRBJ1-5,TRBV15
TGTGCCAGCAGCTTAGTGGCAGGGTTGGAGGAGACCCAGTACTTC,CASSLVAGLEETQYF,NA,NA,TRBJ2-5,TRBV7-2
TGTGCCAGCAGCCTATGGGAGGGCATATATGGCTACACCTTC,CASSLWEGIYGYTF,NA,NA,TRBJ1-2,TRBV7-2
TGTGCCAGCAGACAGCTCACAAATCAGCCCCAGCATTTT,CASRQLTNQPQHF,NA,NA,TRBJ1-5,TRBV2
TGTGCCAGCAGTTATAAAGGCTACACCTTC,CASSYKGYTF,NA,once,TRBJ1-2,TRBV6-6
TGCAGCGTTGGGGACAGGGACCGGGGCTACACCTTC,CSVGDRDRGYTF,TRBD1,NA,TRBJ1-2,TRBV29-1
TGTGCCAGCAGTTACTCGGCAGGGGGGAACGAGCAGTACTTC,CASSYSAGGNEQYF,NA,NA,TRBJ2-7,TRBV6-6
TGTGCCAGCAGAGGGGACAGGTACAATGAGCAGTTCTTC,CASRGDRYNEQFF,TRBD1,NA,TRBJ2-1,TRBV2
TGCGCCAGCAGCCACAATCCGGCCGGGGGGGGTAGCACAGATACGCAGTATTTT,CASSHNPAGGGSTDTQYF,TRBD2,NA,TRBJ2-3,TRBV4-3
TGTGCCAGCAGCTTGGAGGGGGCGATTCTTCATACAAAAAACATTCAGTACTTC,CASSLEGAILHTKNIQYF,TRBD1,NA,TRBJ2-4,TRBV5-6
TGCGCCAGCAGCTTTCGAGCTAGCGAAGCGGCAGATACGCAGTATTTT,CASSFRASEAADTQYF,NA,once,TRBJ2-3,TRBV5-1
TGCGCTGACAGGGAATGGGACTATGGCTACACCTTC,CADREWDYGYTF,TRBD1,few,TRBJ1-2,TRBV6-1
TGTGCCAGCAGCCGGGACAGGGTAAACACCGGGGAGCTGTTTTTT,CASSRDRVNTGELFF,TRBD1,NA,TRBJ2-2,TRBV2
TGCGCCAGCAGCCAAGATACAGGGGGCGCCGGTGAAAAACTGTTTTTT,CASSQDTGGAGEKLFF,TRBD1,once,TRBJ1-4,TRBV4-3
TGTGCCAGCAGCGTCGGTCGCGGCGGGGGGAGCTCCTACAATGAGCAGTTCTTC,CASSVGRGGGSSYNEQFF,TRBD2,once,TRBJ2-1,TRBV9
TGTGCCAGTAGAAACACGGGACAGTCCTACGAGCAGTACTTC,CASRNTGQSYEQYF,TRBD1,few,TRBJ2-7,TRBV19
TGTGCCAGCCAACCCGCTGCGAGAAACACCATATATTTT,CASQPAARNTIYF,NA,few,TRBJ1-3,TRBV18
TGTGCCAGCAGTTCTGGGGACAGGGGGCAAACTGAAGCTTTCTTT,CASSSGDRGQTEAFF,TRBD1,once,TRBJ1-1,TRBV2
TGTGCCAGCAGCCAACATACAGGGGGCAATCAGCCCCAGCATTTT,CASSQHTGGNQPQHF,TRBD1,NA,TRBJ1-5,TRBV28
TGTGCCTGGAGTTTGCTTATAGGCAGGGGGTCGGAAGAGCAGTACTTC,CAWSLLIGRGSEEQYF,TRBD1,NA,TRBJ2-5,TRBV30
TGTTCCAGCAGCTTATTCCGGGACAGGACGTACGAGCAGTACTTC,CSSSLFRDRTYEQYF,TRBD1,NA,TRBJ2-7,TRBV7-9
TGTGCCAGCAGCGAGGGACTAGCGTGGACAGATACGCAGTATTTT,CASSEGLAWTDTQYF,TRBD2,NA,TRBJ2-3,TRBV9
TGTGCCAGCAGCTTAGCTACGAATTCACCCCTCCACTTT,CASSLATNSPLHF,NA,few,TRBJ1-6,TRBV11-2
TGTGCCAGCTCACTGGTGCAGTCGAACACCGGGGAGCTGTTTTTT,CASSLVQSNTGELFF,NA,NA,TRBJ2-2,TRBV18